These 15 T cell receptor beta chains came from one sample sequenced in a study of T cells after yellow fever vaccination. TCRdb itself ran the 5' RACE reads through MiXCR, one entry per CDR3 protein. The data hold 200,000 to 250,000 distinct CDR3 sequences, with around 3.1% observed a single time. The source material was CD4+ T cells sorted from PBMCs, sampled 10 days after the yellow fever booster vaccination. These receptors were collected from a man younger than 35 who received the YFV17D yellow fever vaccine.

This clonotype was counted ten times or more. The chain couples TRBV7-2 to TRBJ2-5, with D unresolved. The germline V gene encodes CDR1 SGHTA and CDR2 FQGNSA. The CDR3 totals 14 residues. Trimming shortened V by 2 bases and J by 4 bases, and 11 bases separated the two germline ends. This CDR3 reads CASSLIVRRETQYF. CDR3 sequence (DNA): TGTGCCAGCAGCTTAATTGTCAGGCGAGAGACCCAGTACTTC.

The J gene is TRBJ1-1, the V gene TRBV18, with D possibly being TRBD1 (5 bases). Trimming removed 4 bases at V and 7 bases at J, with 16 bases between. The CDR3 spans 14 residues. Germline V lookup: CDR1 KGHSH, CDR2 LQKENI. The CDR3 reads CASSRTQGSGEAFF. The CDR3 region has the DNA TGTGCCAGCTCACGAACTCAGGGATCAGGTGAAGCTTTCTTT.

This clonotype has at least ten counts. This chain joins TRBV11-2 and TRBJ1-6; D is unclear. The CDR3 has 22 amino acids. From germline, CDR1 is SGHAT and CDR2 FQNNGV. The germline V and J ends were trimmed by 5 bases and 3 bases, with 32 bases remaining between them. The CDR3 spells CASSTLGRPRRTRVYYNSPLHF. The CDR3 DNA is TGTGCCAGCAGCACATTAGGGCGACCCAGGAGGACTAGAGTCTACTATAATTCACCCCTCCACTTT.

The sample holds many counts of this clonotype. The chain has TRBV5-1 and TRBJ2-3; D unclear. The CDR3 length is 15 residues. V lost 0 bases and J 3 bases, leaving 11 bases between the germline ends. Germline lookup yields CDR1 SGHRS and CDR2 YFSETQ. The CDR3 DNA follows: TGCGCCAGCAGCTTGGCGGCGGCCCATACAGATACGCAGTATTTT. As protein: CASSLAAAHTDTQYF.

This clonotype showed up many times. J is TRBJ1-3 and V is TRBV18, with D tentatively TRBD1 (6 bases). Trimming took 3 bases from V and 0 from J, leaving 12 bases between them. This CDR3 comprises 16 residues. Germline values: CDR1 KGHSH, CDR2 LQKENI. CDR3 region: CASSPSQGFSGNTIYF. The CDR3, as DNA: TGTGCCAGCTCACCGTCCCAGGGGTTCTCTGGAAACACCATATATTTT.

The chain joins TRBV4-3 to TRBJ1-2; weak D call: TRBD1 (6 bases). V dropped 1 base and J dropped 7 bases, with 19 bases sitting between them. The CDR3 consists of 16 residues. The germline gives CDR1 LGHNA, CDR2 YSLEER. CDR3 coding DNA: TGCGCCAGCAGCCAAGCTGCGGTACAGGGAAGTGGTGGCTACACCTTC. As protein: CASSQAAVQGSGGYTF.

This rearrangement joins TRBV6-1 to TRBJ2-5; D might be TRBD2 (5 bases). V was clipped by 2 bases and J by 5 bases, with 15 bases between them. CDR3 size: 15 residues. The germline V gene encodes CDR1 MNHNS and CDR2 SASEGT. CDR3 residues: CASSESRARWETQYF. Written as DNA, the CDR3 is TGTGCCAGCAGTGAATCGCGGGCGAGGTGGGAGACCCAGTACTTC.

At least ten counts were recorded for this clonotype. This rearrangement joins TRBV29-1 to TRBJ2-2, with a weak D call TRBD2 (6 bases). The CDR3 length is 14 residues. Germline V gene sequence: CDR1 SQVTM, CDR2 ANQGSEA. V was shortened by 3 bases and J by 5 bases, with 13 bases between the two germline ends. The CDR3 loop is CSVEIGTPTGELFF. CDR3 coding DNA: TGCAGCGTTGAGATCGGGACTCCAACCGGGGAGCTGTTTTTT.

In its sample, this clonotype was seen many times. The rearrangement links TRBV20-1 to TRBJ2-2; 7 nucleotides agree with TRBD1. The V gene end was trimmed by 5 bases and the J gene end by 1 base; junction bases not matched to a gene: 4. The germline gives CDR1 DFQATT, CDR2 SNEGSKA (reference sequence). The CDR3 covers 14 residues. This CDR3 reads CSAARQGNTGELFF. The DNA of the CDR3 is TGCAGTGCTGCCCGACAGGGGAACACCGGGGAGCTGTTTTTT.

Ten or more counts support this clonotype. The chain carries TRBV5-1 and TRBJ2-5; 11 bases map to TRBD2. CDR1 and CDR2 from the germline V gene are SGHRS and YFSETQ. V shed 5 bases and J 5 bases; nucleotides not matched to a gene: 5. The CDR3 spans 14 residues. The CDR3 sequence: CASSSTSGGETQYF. The CDR3 DNA reads TGCGCCAGCAGTTCTACTAGCGGGGGTGAGACCCAGTACTTC. Based on the CDR3 plus reference TRBV5-1 and TRBJ2-5, the full variable domain is KAGVTQTPRYLIKTRGQQVTLSCSPISGHRSVSWYQQTPGQGLQFLFEYFSETQRNKGNFPGRFSGRQFSNSRSEMNVSTLELGDSALYLCASSSTSGGETQYFGPGTRLLVL.

This clonotype was counted only a few times. This rearrangement joins TRBV9 to TRBJ1-1, with D maybe TRBD1 (5 bases). V was cut by 2 bases and J by 3 bases, with 14 bases left in between. The CDR3 has 15 residues. The germline V gene has CDR1 SGDLS and CDR2 YYNGEE. CDR3 residues: CASSVAAGGDTEAFF. The CDR3 nucleotides are TGTGCCAGCAGCGTCGCAGCGGGGGGAGACACTGAAGCTTTCTTT.

The table lists this clonotype with many counts. The chain joins TRBV29-1 to TRBJ2-4, with D possibly TRBD1 on 5 matching bases. The CDR3 runs 14 residues. Trimming stripped 0 bases from V and 2 bases from J, with 8 bases between. Looked up from germline, CDR1 is SQVTM and CDR2 is ANQGSEA. In DNA, the CDR3 is TGCAGCGTTGAAGACCAGGGAACCAAAAACATTCAGTACTTC. Amino acid sequence: CSVEDQGTKNIQYF.

Many counts were recorded for this clonotype. J is TRBJ2-3 and V is TRBV4-3; TRBD2 agrees at 12 bases. J lost 6 bases, V lost 3 bases, and 4 bases had no gene match. The length of the CDR3 is 15 residues. Per germline, CDR1 LGHNA and CDR2 YSLEER. CDR3 sequence (DNA): TGCGCCAGCAGCCAGCTAGCGGGGGGGCCTGATACGCAGTATTTT. Translated, it gives CASSQLAGGPDTQYF.

The sample holds a few counts of this clonotype. J is TRBJ2-1 and V is TRBV5-1; 13 nucleotides match TRBD2. This CDR3 spans 17 amino acids. The trim removed 0 bases at V and 3 bases at J, leaving 3 bases unmatched. Germline V gene data show CDR1 as SGHRS and CDR2 as YFSETQ. The DNA of the CDR3 is TGCGCCAGCAGCTTGGGTAGGACTAGCGGGGGCTACAATGAGCAGTTCTTC. The encoded protein is CASSLGRTSGGYNEQFF.

The gene calls are TRBV15 and TRBJ1-6; no clear D gene. V lost 3 bases, J lost 10 bases, and 13 bases lay in between. Germline V gene data show CDR1 as LNHNV and CDR2 as YYDKDF (reference sequence). The CDR3 covers 14 residues. In DNA, the CDR3 is TGTGCCACCAGCAGGACCTCCCCAGGCTCACCCCTCCACTTT. Protein product: CATSRTSPGSPLHF. The complete variable domain, with remaining parts taken from reference TRBV15 and TRBJ1-6, reads DAMVIQNPRYQVTQFGKPVTLSCSQTLNHNVMYWYQQKSSQAPKLLFHYYDKDFNNEADTPDNFQSRRPNTSFCFLDIRSPGLGDTAMYLCATSRTSPGSPLHFGNGTRLTVT.